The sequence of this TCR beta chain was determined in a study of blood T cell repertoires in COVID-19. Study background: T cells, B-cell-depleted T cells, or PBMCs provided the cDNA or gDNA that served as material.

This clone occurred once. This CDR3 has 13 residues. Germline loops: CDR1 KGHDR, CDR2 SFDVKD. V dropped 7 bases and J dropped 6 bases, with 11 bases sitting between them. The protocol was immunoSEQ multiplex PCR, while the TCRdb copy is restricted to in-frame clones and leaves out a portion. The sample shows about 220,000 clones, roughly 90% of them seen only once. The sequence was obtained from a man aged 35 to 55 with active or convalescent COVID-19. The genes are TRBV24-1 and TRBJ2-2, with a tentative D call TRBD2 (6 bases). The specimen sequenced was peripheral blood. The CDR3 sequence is CATRDYEAGELFF. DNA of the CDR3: TGTGCCACCAGGGACTATGAGGCCGGGGAGCTGTTTTTT.